Below are 24 T cell receptor beta chains sequenced from a single sample in a study of T-cell memory formation after mild COVID-19 (dated by TCRdb to 2020 to 2023). Receptor libraries were prepared by 5' RACE. Sequencing took place on an Illumina NovaSeq 6000. TCRdb handled the public reads itself, with Q25 trimming in fastp and clone calling in MiXCR, and kept productive beta chains. Each entry is one CDR3 protein sequence, shown with its most common DNA and genes. Counted in this sample were roughly 450,000 distinct CDR3 sequences; 18% of them appeared once. Together, the top ten hold 20% to 25% of the sample. The sample consisted of PBMCs or a T cell subset sorted from them (not recorded which). These receptors were obtained from a man younger than 35 who had mild COVID-19 (a few samples of this study predate the infection). The sample titles of this study are shuffled in the database, so cell type and time point are left out; the donor was told from shared clones.

The chain carries TRBV6-2 or TRBV6-3 and TRBJ1-5, with a tentative D call TRBD1 (6 bases). The CDR3 consists of 14 residues. V lost 6 bases to trimming and J lost 6 bases, with 15 bases between them. Germline assignment: CDR1 MNHEY and CDR2 SVGEGT. The CDR3 DNA reads TGTGCCAGCAGCCGTGGGACAATGGGTCAGCCCCAGCATTTT. Its protein product is CASSRGTMGQPQHF.

The table lists this clonotype with a few counts. The chain couples TRBV7-9 to TRBJ1-2; D unresolved. Germline V CDR1 and CDR2: SEHNR, FQNEAQ (reference sequence). The V end was cut by 5 bases, the J end by 10 bases, with 23 bases between. This CDR3 has 15 residues. CDR3: CASSHPLGLTDIYTF. CDR3 nucleotides: TGTGCCAGCAGCCACCCATTGGGGTTGACTGATATCTACACCTTC.

This clonotype is a singleton in its sample. The chain carries TRBV4-2 and TRBJ1-2, with D unclear. The length of the CDR3 is 13 residues. V was shortened by 1 base and J by 0 bases, with 3 bases between the two germline ends. The germline gives CDR1 LGHNA, CDR2 YNFKEQ. The CDR3 reads CASSQASNYGYTF. CDR3 nucleotide sequence: TGTGCCAGCAGCCAAGCATCTAACTATGGCTACACCTTC.

This clonotype has a handful of counts. CDR3 sequence (DNA): TGTGCCAGCAGTGGGGAGCCCGGAGTCTATGGCTACACCTTC. It specifies CASSGEPGVYGYTF. The chain uses TRBV6-2 or TRBV6-3 and TRBJ1-2; D not resolved. With 5 bases removed from V and 4 bases from J, the gap between germline ends came to 14 bases. This CDR3 has 14 residues. In germline, CDR1 is MNHEY, CDR2 SVGEGT.

This clonotype was detected a few times. The J gene is TRBJ1-2, the V gene TRBV4-1; 8 nucleotides align to TRBD1. Trimming cost V 6 bases and J 4 bases; bases outside gene matches: 19. Looked up from germline, CDR1 is MGHRA and CDR2 is YSYEKL. The CDR3 extends over 18 amino acids. As DNA, the CDR3 is TGCGCCAGCAGGGCAGGAGTCTGGGACAGGTTCTCGAGCTATGGCTACACCTTC. Translation gives CASRAGVWDRFSSYGYTF.

The rearrangement joins TRBV4-2 to TRBJ1-2; D gene ambiguous. The germline CDR1 and CDR2 sequences are LGHNA and YNFKEQ. The CDR3 spans 16 residues. Deletions cut 1 base from V and 0 bases from J, with 12 bases between. The CDR3 sequence is CASSQGRRLANYGYTF. The DNA for the CDR3 is TGTGCCAGCAGCCAAGGGAGACGGCTAGCTAACTATGGCTACACCTTC.

This clonotype was seen more than once but under ten times. The V gene is TRBV11-2, the J gene TRBJ2-3; 9 bases fit TRBD2. The CDR3 length is 17 residues. The ends lost 5 bases at V and 6 bases at J; junction bases unmatched: 15. From germline, CDR1 is SGHAT and CDR2 FQNNGV. CDR3 DNA sequence: TGTGCCAGCAGCCTTCGGGCTAGCGGGGCCCGGGTGGATACGCAGTATTTT. Amino acid sequence: CASSLRASGARVDTQYF.

The sample holds one count of this clonotype. This chain links TRBV5-1 with TRBJ2-1; 7 bases match TRBD2. Trimming took 2 bases from V and 9 from J; bases not matched to a gene: 11. Germline CDR1 is SGHRS and CDR2 is YFSETQ. The CDR3 loop spans 15 amino acids. As DNA, the CDR3 is TGCGCCAGCAGCTTAGGCGGCGGGGGAGGCGCTGAGCAGTTCTTC. It specifies CASSLGGGGGAEQFF.

The chain recombines TRBV12-3 or TRBV12-4 with TRBJ1-5; no clear D. Between the trimmed V and J ends, which lost 2 bases and 4 bases, there was a span of 9 bases. This CDR3 has 14 amino acids. CDR3 protein: CASSLWLRNQPQHF. The CDR3 coding sequence is TGTGCCAGCAGTTTATGGCTAAGAAATCAGCCCCAGCATTTT.

J is TRBJ2-3 and V is TRBV11-2, with 8 bases lining up with TRBD2. The CDR3 runs 14 residues. Germline assignment: CDR1 SGHAT and CDR2 FQNNGV. J lost 6 bases, V lost 8 bases, and 10 bases had no gene match. CDR3 sequence reads: CASVRTGGRDTQYF. The CDR3 DNA is TGTGCCAGCGTACGAACGGGGGGGCGCGATACGCAGTATTTT.

This clonotype was seen more than once but under ten times. The chain recombines TRBV15 with TRBJ1-1; D perhaps matches TRBD1 (6 bases). V was cut by 5 bases and J by 1 base, with 8 bases left in between. This CDR3 is built from 13 residues. Germline lookup yields CDR1 LNHNV and CDR2 YYDKDF (reference sequence). For the CDR3, the DNA is TGTGCCACCAGCCAGGACAGGAACACTGAAGCTTTCTTT. It encodes CATSQDRNTEAFF.

The gene calls are TRBV5-1 and TRBJ2-7; 7 bases fit TRBD1. The CDR3 contains 15 residues. The ends lost 7 bases at V and 5 bases at J; junction bases unmatched: 15. Germline V CDR1 and CDR2: SGHRS, YFSETQ. In DNA form, the CDR3 reads TGCGCCAGCTCTATGCCGACAGGGTCGAACGACGAGCAGTACTTC. Translation gives CASSMPTGSNDEQYF.

V and J are TRBV24-1 and TRBJ2-2; 8 positions match TRBD2. The CDR3 length is 14 residues. Germline CDR1 and CDR2: KGHDR and SFDVKD. Trimming took 5 bases from V and 7 from J; bases not matched to a gene: 5. The CDR3 region has the DNA TGTGCCACCAGTGCCCGGGGGGGCAGCGGGGAGCTGTTTTTT. Translation: CATSARGGSGELFF.

This clonotype showed up just a few times. The rearrangement joins TRBV19 to TRBJ2-6; D may correspond to TRBD1 or TRBD2 (5 bases each). In germline, CDR1 is LNHDA, CDR2 SQIVND (reference sequence). With 3 bases removed from V and 4 bases from J, the gap between germline ends came to 16 bases. The CDR3 is made up of 17 amino acids. The CDR3 coding sequence is TGTGCCAGTAGTATCCGGGACCCGAGTGCCGGGGCCAACGTCCTGACTTTC. Translating gives CASSIRDPSAGANVLTF.

This clonotype showed up just a few times. The V call is TRBV15, the J call TRBJ2-2; TRBD2 matches 8 bases. Germline CDR1 and CDR2: LNHNV and YYDKDF (reference sequence). V trimming: 5 bases; J trimming: 1 base; junction bases outside the gene matches: 6. The length of the CDR3 is 16 residues. The DNA of the CDR3 is TGTGCCACCAGCCGCTTGGGGACTAGGAACACCGGGGAGCTGTTTTTT. This sequence encodes CATSRLGTRNTGELFF.

This clonotype was detected only a few times. The chain uses TRBV7-2 and TRBJ2-2; maybe TRBD2 (5 bases). Germline CDR1 is SGHTA and CDR2 is FQGNSA. The V gene lost 5 bases and the J gene lost 0 bases, with 7 bases spanning the gap. The CDR3 has 14 amino acids. The CDR3 reads CASSAGANTGELFF. As DNA, the CDR3 is TGTGCCAGCAGCGCCGGGGCGAACACCGGGGAGCTGTTTTTT. Using reference TRBV7-2 and TRBJ2-2 for the parts outside the CDR3, the full variable domain is GAGVSQSPSNKVTEKGKDVELRCDPISGHTALYWYRQSLGQGLEFLIYFQGNSAPDKSGLPSDRFSAERTGGSVSTLTIQRTQQEDSAVYLCASSAGANTGELFFGEGSRLTVL.

This clonotype was seen a handful of times. This rearrangement joins TRBV7-6 to TRBJ2-1, with 9 bases aligning to TRBD2. The germline CDR1 and CDR2 sequences are SGHVS and FNYEAQ. CDR3 length equals 14 residues. V shed 5 bases, J shed 6 bases, and the junction held 5 bases outside the gene matches. Here the CDR3 reads CASSLGLASNEQFF. CDR3 in DNA: TGTGCCAGCAGCCTGGGACTAGCTTCCAATGAGCAGTTCTTC.

This clonotype was found a few times. This sequence joins TRBV20-1 and TRBJ1-2, with unresolved D. The germline V gene encodes CDR1 DFQATT and CDR2 SNEGSKA (reference sequence). The CDR3 runs 14 residues. V lost 8 bases, J lost 1 base, and 17 bases lay in between. The CDR3 loop is CSLDQSSFNYGYTF. The DNA of the CDR3 is TGCAGTCTGGACCAGTCAAGTTTTAACTATGGCTACACCTTC.

Concerning this clonotype itself: Compared with germline, one end of the junction differs, possibly owing to a read error. The rearrangement uses TRBV6-1 and TRBJ2-7, with D unclear. The CDR3 has 12 residues. CDR1 and CDR2 (germline): MNHNS, SASEGT. The CDR3 is CASSDLQTDRNF. CDR3 bases: TGTGCCAGCAGTGACTTACAGACCGATCGAAACTTC.

The chain recombines TRBV4-3 with TRBJ2-1; unclear D gene. The CDR3 runs to 15 residues. Germline CDR1 reads LGHNA; CDR2 reads YSLEER. Trimming removed 0 bases from V and 5 bases from J, with 11 bases in between. As DNA, the CDR3 is TGCGCCAGCAGCCAAGATACTAACAGAGACAATGAGCAGTTCTTC. Translation gives CASSQDTNRDNEQFF.

The table lists this clonotype with many counts. The gene calls are TRBV7-2 and TRBJ1-5; tentatively, D is TRBD1 (6 bases). The V and J ends lost 5 bases and 7 bases respectively, with 15 bases between them. The CDR3 length is 14 residues. Germline CDR1 SGHTA, CDR2 FQGNSA. The CDR3 coding sequence is TGTGCCAGCAGCCCACAGGGCTCGGTCCAGCCCCAGCATTTT. Translated: CASSPQGSVQPQHF.

This clonotype has just a few counts. The genes are TRBV19 and TRBJ2-1, with TRBD2 matching over 8 bases. Germline V lookup: CDR1 LNHDA, CDR2 SQIVND (reference sequence). The CDR3 spans 14 residues. V was clipped by 5 bases and J by 7 bases; unmatched bases: 7. This CDR3 is CASSPLAVINEQFF. CDR3 coding DNA: TGTGCCAGTAGTCCACTAGCGGTGATAAATGAGCAGTTCTTC.

This clonotype turned up a few times. The rearrangement joins TRBV10-2 to TRBJ2-1, with 11 bases fitting TRBD2. The CDR3 contains 18 residues. Germline CDR1 is WSHSY and CDR2 is SAAADI. V lost 6 bases and J lost 3; bases outside the gene matches: 13. DNA for the CDR3: TGCGCCAGCAGCGCGGTATCACTAGCGGGGGAGCTCTACAATGAGCAGTTCTTC. It yields the protein CASSAVSLAGELYNEQFF.

V and J are TRBV4-3 and TRBJ1-2, with D unresolved. Germline assignment: CDR1 LGHNA and CDR2 YSLEER. Trimming left V 0 bases short and J 1 base short, with 12 bases between. The CDR3 extends over 16 amino acids. CDR3 loop: CASSQDWLGNNYGYTF. DNA for the CDR3: TGCGCCAGCAGCCAAGATTGGTTAGGGAATAACTATGGCTACACCTTC.